This record covers a single T cell receptor (beta chain). This clone showed up just a few times. What antigen it recognizes has not been identified. Base qualities are not provided; no much larger clone lies one nucleotide away. A single peripheral blood draw of about 116 mL on average was collected from each donor into heparinised tubes. Using a panel that included CD45RO, CCR7, CD25, CD127, CD95 and CD27, naive, central memory, regulatory and stem cell-like memory CD4+ T cells were sorted on a BD FACSAria II. Every sorted population had a purity above 98%. PBMCs were separated immediately by Lymphoprep density gradient centrifugation and were stained directly, without being cultured. To minimize batch effects, samples were stained and sorted in pairs, one healthy donor with one patient per experiment. The entire amount of isolated RNA was reverse transcribed using the High Capacity cDNA Reverse Transcription Kit, so the sequenced TCRB transcripts were expressed ones. Naive, central memory and regulatory T cell samples underwent deep immunoSEQ sequencing, averaging approximately 3.3 million total reads per sample. Sorted cells were lysed in RLT buffer, and RNA was extracted using DNase-treated RNeasy Micro or Mini kits according to cell number. Each cell subset was processed on its own to prevent cross-contamination, while patient and healthy donor samples were processed together. TCRB sequences were amplified from cDNA with the immunoSEQ multiplex PCR, producing 87-bp fragments spanning the CDR3 region. Sequencing of the amplicons was done on the Illumina HiSeq platform. Processing in the source paper ran as follows. Synthetic template baselines were used to correct PCR bias computationally, reads within Hamming distance 2 were collapsed together, and singletons that could not be merged were discarded. By aligning reads against IMGT, V, D and J genes, CDR3 length, and insertions or deletions at six rearrangement sites were assigned. Within each subset, clonotype counts were normalized to sorted cell number, after which true diversity and Gini coefficients were computed with the tcR R package. The overlap coefficient, calculated on TCRB nucleotide sequences, was used to quantify repertoire sharing. This immuneACCESS table, as held by TCRdb, lists in-frame sequences with V and J called but not all clones. Of the missing ones, under half trace to an unresolved V gene in checked studies; the others have no known cause. V and J calls and clone size are copied from that table; D and trimming were computed from the DNA. The sample has roughly 150,000 clones on record, 7.5% to 10% of them singletons. Roughly 2.5% of the sample is taken by the ten largest.

These data are taken from a study of beta chain features in type 1 diabetes (dated by TCRdb to the late 2010s). Background on the whole study: No differences in mean age, gender distribution, total cell number or subset yield were found between patients and healthy donors. The study compared TCRB repertoires of sorted circulating CD4+ T cell subsets between recently diagnosed type 1 diabetes patients and matched healthy donors. Naive and central memory subsets were obtained from all 30 or so donors, but regulatory and stem cell-like memory subsets were isolated from only 8 patients and roughly 8 healthy donors. A total of about 110 million sorted cells were examined across all samples, and the number of cells per subset was strongly correlated with RNA yield. Overall study outcomes, separate from this receptor: Shorter templates might have been favored by PCR, but patient and control samples were amplified and corrected together, so both groups would have been affected equally by any skew. Type 1 diabetes patients showed a moderate but significant shortening of TCRB CDR3 length in all four CD4+ subsets. Because cDNA rather than genomic DNA was sequenced, highly expressing activated cells could have been over-represented, although no difference in activation and CD3 levels was found between groups. At VDJ recombination sites, type 1 diabetes patients had fewer insertions and more deleted nucleotides, which implies abnormalities in thymic rearrangement. Because small numbers of individuals were included in the HLA sub-analyses, any influence of HLA type on TCRB rearrangement was left unresolved. Naive, central memory and regulatory TCRB repertoires appeared to be more similar among patients than among healthy donors.

V and J are truncated by 3 bases and 4 bases respectively, leaving an intervening sequence of 18 bases. CDR1 and CDR2 are read off the germline V gene as KGHSH and LQKENI. The CDR3 measures 16 amino acids from cysteine to phenylalanine. Of the read, only the CDR3 DNA is kept; its 48 bases are in frame from base 1. The rearrangement combines TRBV18 with TRBJ1-2, and perhaps TRBD1 as D gene, on 5 matching bases. Sequencing used central memory CD4+ T cells from blood. This clonotype originated in a woman aged 18-29 years in good health. The DNA sequence is given as TGTGCCAGCTCACCTCGCTTTGAGGACACCGTCTATGGCTACACCTTC. The encoded protein is CASSPRFEDTVYGYTF.